This T cell receptor beta chain was captured by sequencing in a study of graft-versus-host responses after intestinal transplantation. At the level of the study: Every recipient underwent anti-thymocyte globulin induction, then tacrolimus and steroids for 3 to 4 years.

Sequencing used immunoSEQ multiplex PCR; TCRdb keeps in-frame clones, though not all of them. The sample contains 80,000 to 100,000 clones, roughly nine tenths of which appear only once. As for this clone: Its antigen is unidentified.

Findings of the study overall: Recipient marrow held GvH clones, some first seen in ileum or blood.

The CDR3 loop spans 14 amino acids. CDR1 is MNHNS, CDR2 SASEGT, per germline. With 2 bases clipped from V and 1 base from J, the junction kept 2 bases outside the gene matches. The V gene is TRBV6-1, the J gene TRBJ2-7, with TRBD1 identical over 7 bases. Sequencing used unstimulated CD4+ T cells sorted from spleen or lymph node cells, obtained before intestinal transplant. This clonotype originated in a human donor who received an intestinal transplant. The CDR3 spells CASSEQDRSYEQYF. The CDR3 DNA is TGTGCCAGCAGTGAACAGGACAGGTCCTACGAGCAGTACTTC.